A selection of T cell receptor beta chains follows, all from one sample in a study of blood T cell repertoires in COVID-19. Some clones are missing from TCRdb's copy, which holds only in-frame ones; the method was immunoSEQ multiplex PCR. The sample holds about 150,000 clones, around 87% seen once. The sample was peripheral blood. The receptors were gathered from a man younger than 35 with COVID-19, enrolled during active disease. The CDR3 runs from the conserved cysteine through the conserved F or W. A D gene is named only where the DNA matches it firmly. Clone size is stated in some rows and not others, as once, few, many or a class when expanded.

v_gene: TRBV5-1
j_gene: TRBJ2-2
abundance: few
d_gene: .
CDR3nt: TGCGCCAGCAGCTTGGACATGGTAAACACCGGGGAGCTGTTTTTT
CDR3aa: CASSLDMVNTGELFF

v_gene: TRBV27
j_gene: TRBJ2-1
abundance: .
d_gene: TRBD2
CDR3nt: TGTGCCAGCAGTCAGGCTAGCGGAGCTTCCTACAATGAGCAGTTCTTC
CDR3aa: CASSQASGASYNEQFF

v_gene: TRBV6-5
j_gene: TRBJ2-7
abundance: .
d_gene: TRBD1
CDR3nt: TGTGCCAGCAGACCGGGACAGGGGACCTACGAGCAGTACTTC
CDR3aa: CASRPGQGTYEQYF

v_gene: TRBV7-9
j_gene: TRBJ2-1
abundance: .
d_gene: .
CDR3nt: TGTGCCAGCAGCTTAGACAGGCGACCTTACAATGAGCAGTTCTTC
CDR3aa: CASSLDRRPYNEQFF

v_gene: TRBV27
j_gene: TRBJ1-1
abundance: .
d_gene: .
CDR3nt: TGTGCCAGCAGTTCCCGCGGGTGGAACACTGAAGCTTTCTTT
CDR3aa: CASSSRGWNTEAFF

v_gene: TRBV30
j_gene: TRBJ1-3
abundance: .
d_gene: .
CDR3nt: TGTGCCTGGAGTGTTATACATTTCTCTGGAAACACCATATATTTT
CDR3aa: CAWSVIHFSGNTIYF

v_gene: TRBV18
j_gene: TRBJ1-6
abundance: .
d_gene: .
CDR3nt: TGTGCCAGCTCACGGGACATGATGAATTCACCCCTCCACTTT
CDR3aa: CASSRDMMNSPLHF

v_gene: TRBV19
j_gene: TRBJ2-2
abundance: .
d_gene: TRBD2
CDR3nt: TGTGCCAGTAGTATTCTGCTAGCGGGAGCTACCGGGGAGCTGTTTTTT
CDR3aa: CASSILLAGATGELFF

v_gene: TRBV21-1
j_gene: TRBJ2-5
abundance: .
d_gene: .
CDR3nt: TGTGCCAGCAGCAAATTTGGAGCGGGAGGGCCGAGAGAGACCCAGTACTTC
CDR3aa: CASSKFGAGGPRETQYF

v_gene: TRBV7-9
j_gene: TRBJ2-1
abundance: .
d_gene: .
CDR3nt: TGTGCCGGGGCTCGGGACTCGTATCGCAATGAGCAGTTCTTC
CDR3aa: CAGARDSYRNEQFF

v_gene: TRBV11-3
j_gene: TRBJ2-3
abundance: .
d_gene: TRBD1
CDR3nt: TGTGCCAGCAGCTCGACAGGGAGAAGCACAGATACGCAGTATTTT
CDR3aa: CASSSTGRSTDTQYF

v_gene: TRBV5-6
j_gene: TRBJ2-1
abundance: .
d_gene: .
CDR3nt: TGTGCCAGCACCCACCATGGTAGCGGATTGAACAATGAGCAGTTCTTC
CDR3aa: CASTHHGSGLNNEQFF

v_gene: TRBV5-4
j_gene: TRBJ2-5
abundance: .
d_gene: TRBD1
CDR3nt: TGTGCCAGCAGCAGACCCGGGACAGAAGAGACCCAGTACTTC
CDR3aa: CASSRPGTEETQYF